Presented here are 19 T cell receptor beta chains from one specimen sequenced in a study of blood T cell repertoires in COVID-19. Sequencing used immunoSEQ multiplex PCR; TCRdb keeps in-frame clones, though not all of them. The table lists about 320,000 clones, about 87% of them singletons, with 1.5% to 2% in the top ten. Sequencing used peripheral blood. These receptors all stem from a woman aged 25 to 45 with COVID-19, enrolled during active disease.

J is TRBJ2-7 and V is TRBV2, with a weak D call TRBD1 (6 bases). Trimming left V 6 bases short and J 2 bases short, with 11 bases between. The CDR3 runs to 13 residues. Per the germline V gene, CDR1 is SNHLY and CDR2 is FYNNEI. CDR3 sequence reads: CASSAGTPYEQYV. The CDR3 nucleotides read TGTGCCAGCAGCGCCGGGACACCCTACGAGCAGTACGTC.

CDR3 residues: CASSPIDRGTDTQYF. CDR3 sequence (DNA): TGTGCCAGCAGTCCAATAGACAGGGGCACAGATACGCAGTATTTT. The chain couples TRBV28 to TRBJ2-3, with 7 bases identical to TRBD1. V dropped 5 bases and J dropped 1; count of bases not matched to a gene: 6. Germline CDR1 and CDR2: MDHEN and SYDVKM. The length of the CDR3 is 15 residues.

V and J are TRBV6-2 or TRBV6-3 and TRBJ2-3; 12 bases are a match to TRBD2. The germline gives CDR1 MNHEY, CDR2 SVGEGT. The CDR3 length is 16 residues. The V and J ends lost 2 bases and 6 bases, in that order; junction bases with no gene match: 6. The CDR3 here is CASSYSLAGGIDTQYF. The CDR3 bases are TGTGCCAGCAGTTACAGCCTAGCGGGGGGGATTGATACGCAGTATTTT.

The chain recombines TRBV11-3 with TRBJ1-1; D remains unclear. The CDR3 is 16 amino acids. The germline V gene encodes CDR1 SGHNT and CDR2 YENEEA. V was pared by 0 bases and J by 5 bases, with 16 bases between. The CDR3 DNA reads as TGTGCCAGCAGCTTAGATCCCGGGGATATCGGAACTGAAGCTTTCTTT. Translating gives CASSLDPGDIGTEAFF. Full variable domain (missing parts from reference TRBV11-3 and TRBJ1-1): EAGVVQSPRYKIIEKKQPVAFWCNPISGHNTLYWYLQNLGQGPELLIRYENEEAVDDSQLPKDRFSAERLKGVDSTLKIQPAELGDSAVYLCASSLDPGDIGTEAFFGQGTRLTVV.

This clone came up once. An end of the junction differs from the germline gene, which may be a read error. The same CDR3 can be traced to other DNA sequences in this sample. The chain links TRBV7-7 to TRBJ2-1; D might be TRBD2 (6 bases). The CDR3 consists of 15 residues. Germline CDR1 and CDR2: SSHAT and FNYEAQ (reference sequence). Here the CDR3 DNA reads TGTGCTAGCAGCTTAGCCCCGGGACCCGGAGGGGAGCAGTTCTTC. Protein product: CASSLAPGPGGEQFF.

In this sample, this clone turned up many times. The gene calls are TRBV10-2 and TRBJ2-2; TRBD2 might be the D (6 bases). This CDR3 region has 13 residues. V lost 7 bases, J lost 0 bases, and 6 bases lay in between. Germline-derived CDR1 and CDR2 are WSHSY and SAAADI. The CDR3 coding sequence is TGCGCCAGCAAGCGGGCGAACACCGGGGAGCTGTTTTTT. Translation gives CASKRANTGELFF.

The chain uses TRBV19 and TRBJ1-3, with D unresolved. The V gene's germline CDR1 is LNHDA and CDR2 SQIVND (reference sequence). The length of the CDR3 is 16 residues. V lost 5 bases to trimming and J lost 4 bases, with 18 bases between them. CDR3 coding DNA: TGTGCCAGTAGTTCGGAGGTCGGGAACATCGGAAACACCATATATTTT. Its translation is CASSSEVGNIGNTIYF.

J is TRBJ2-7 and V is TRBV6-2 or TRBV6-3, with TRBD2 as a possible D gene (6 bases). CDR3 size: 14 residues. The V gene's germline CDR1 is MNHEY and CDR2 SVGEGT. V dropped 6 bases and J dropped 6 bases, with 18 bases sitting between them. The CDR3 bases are TGTGCCAGCAGCACCACGGGACTGGTCCTCGAGCAGTACTTC. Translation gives CASSTTGLVLEQYF.

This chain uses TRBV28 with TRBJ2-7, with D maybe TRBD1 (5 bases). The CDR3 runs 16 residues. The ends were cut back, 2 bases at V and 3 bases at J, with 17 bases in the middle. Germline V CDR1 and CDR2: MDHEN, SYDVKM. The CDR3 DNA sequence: TGTGCCAGCAGTTTAAGGGGCATTAAATCTATCTACGAGCAGTACGTC. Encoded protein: CASSLRGIKSIYEQYV.

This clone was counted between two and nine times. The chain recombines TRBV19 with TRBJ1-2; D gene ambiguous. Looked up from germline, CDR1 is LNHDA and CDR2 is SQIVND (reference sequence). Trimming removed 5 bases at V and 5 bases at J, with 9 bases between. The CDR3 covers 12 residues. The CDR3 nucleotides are TGTGCCAGTAGTTGGGCTCAATATGGCTACACCTTC. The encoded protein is CASSWAQYGYTF.

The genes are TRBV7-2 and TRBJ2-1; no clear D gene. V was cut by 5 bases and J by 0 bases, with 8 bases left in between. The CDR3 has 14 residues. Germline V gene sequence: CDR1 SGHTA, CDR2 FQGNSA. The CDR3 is CASSPASSYNEQFF. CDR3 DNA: TGTGCCAGCAGCCCAGCGAGCTCCTACAATGAGCAGTTCTTC.

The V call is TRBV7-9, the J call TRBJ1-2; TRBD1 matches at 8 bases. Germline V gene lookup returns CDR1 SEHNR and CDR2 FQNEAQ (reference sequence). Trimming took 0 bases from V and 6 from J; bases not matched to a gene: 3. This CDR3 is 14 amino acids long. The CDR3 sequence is CASSLATGVHGYTF. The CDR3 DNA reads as TGTGCCAGCAGCTTAGCGACAGGGGTACATGGCTACACCTTC.

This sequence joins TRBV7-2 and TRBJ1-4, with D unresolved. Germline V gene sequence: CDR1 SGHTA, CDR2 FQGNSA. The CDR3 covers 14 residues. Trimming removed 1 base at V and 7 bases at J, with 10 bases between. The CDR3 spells CASSLGGSSEKLFF. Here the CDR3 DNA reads TGTGCCAGCAGCTTAGGAGGGTCCAGTGAAAAACTGTTTTTT.

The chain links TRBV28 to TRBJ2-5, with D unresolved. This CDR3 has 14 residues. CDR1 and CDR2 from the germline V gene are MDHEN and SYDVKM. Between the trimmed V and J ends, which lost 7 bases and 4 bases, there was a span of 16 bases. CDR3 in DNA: TGTGCCAGCACCCCAGGCACGGTGGGAGAGACCCAGTACTTC. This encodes CASTPGTVGETQYF.

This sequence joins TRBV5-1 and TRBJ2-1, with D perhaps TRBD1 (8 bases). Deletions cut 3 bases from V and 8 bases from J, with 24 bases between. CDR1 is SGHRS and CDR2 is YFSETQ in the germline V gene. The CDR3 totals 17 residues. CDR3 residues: CASSWPGQAGGADEQFF. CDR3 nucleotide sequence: TGCGCCAGCAGCTGGCCGGGACAGGCTGGGGGGGCCGATGAGCAGTTCTTC.

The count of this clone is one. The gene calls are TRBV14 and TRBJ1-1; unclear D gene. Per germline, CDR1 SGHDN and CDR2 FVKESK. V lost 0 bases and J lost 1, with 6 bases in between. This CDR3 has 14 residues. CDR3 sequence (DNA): TGTGCCAGCAGCCAAGACCCCAGGAACACTGAAGCTTTCTTT. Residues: CASSQDPRNTEAFF.

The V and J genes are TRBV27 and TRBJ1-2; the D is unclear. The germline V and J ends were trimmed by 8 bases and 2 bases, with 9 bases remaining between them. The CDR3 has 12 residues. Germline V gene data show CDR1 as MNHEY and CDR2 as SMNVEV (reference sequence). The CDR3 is CASGPQNYGYTF. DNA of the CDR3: TGTGCCAGCGGTCCGCAGAACTATGGCTACACCTTC.

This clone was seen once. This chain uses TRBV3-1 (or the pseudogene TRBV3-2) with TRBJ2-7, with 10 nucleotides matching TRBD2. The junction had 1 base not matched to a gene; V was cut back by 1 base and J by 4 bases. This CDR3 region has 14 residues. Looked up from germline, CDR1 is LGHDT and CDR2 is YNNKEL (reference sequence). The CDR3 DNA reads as TGTGCCAGCAGCCAAGTAGCGGGGGGTTACGAGCAGTACTTC. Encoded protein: CASSQVAGGYEQYF.

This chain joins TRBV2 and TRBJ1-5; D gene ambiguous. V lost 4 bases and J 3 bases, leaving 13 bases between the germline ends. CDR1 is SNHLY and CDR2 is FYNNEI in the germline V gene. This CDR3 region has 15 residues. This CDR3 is CASSAHSTNNQPQHF. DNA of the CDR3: TGTGCCAGCAGTGCGCATAGTACTAACAATCAGCCCCAGCATTTT.